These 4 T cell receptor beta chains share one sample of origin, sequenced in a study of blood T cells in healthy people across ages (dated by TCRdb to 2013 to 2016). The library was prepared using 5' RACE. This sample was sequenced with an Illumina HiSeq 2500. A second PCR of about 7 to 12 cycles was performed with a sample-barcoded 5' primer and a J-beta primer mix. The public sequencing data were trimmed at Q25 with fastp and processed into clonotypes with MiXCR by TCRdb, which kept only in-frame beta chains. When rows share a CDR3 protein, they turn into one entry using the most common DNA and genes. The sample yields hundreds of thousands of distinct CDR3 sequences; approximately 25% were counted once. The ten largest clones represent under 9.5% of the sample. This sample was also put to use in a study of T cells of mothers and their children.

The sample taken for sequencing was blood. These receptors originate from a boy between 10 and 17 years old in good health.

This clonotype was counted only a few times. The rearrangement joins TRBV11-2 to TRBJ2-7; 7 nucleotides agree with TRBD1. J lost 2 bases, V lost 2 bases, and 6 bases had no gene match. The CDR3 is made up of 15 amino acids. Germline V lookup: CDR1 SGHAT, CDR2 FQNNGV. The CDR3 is CASSLSRQGPYEQYF. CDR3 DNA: TGTGCCAGCAGCTTAAGCCGACAGGGCCCCTACGAGCAGTACTTC.

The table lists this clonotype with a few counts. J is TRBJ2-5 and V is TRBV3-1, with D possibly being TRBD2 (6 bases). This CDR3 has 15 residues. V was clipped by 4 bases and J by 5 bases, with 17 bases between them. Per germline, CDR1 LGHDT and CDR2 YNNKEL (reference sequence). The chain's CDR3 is CASSPRLARVETQYF. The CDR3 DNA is TGTGCCAGCAGCCCCCGGCTAGCGAGAGTCGAGACCCAGTACTTC.

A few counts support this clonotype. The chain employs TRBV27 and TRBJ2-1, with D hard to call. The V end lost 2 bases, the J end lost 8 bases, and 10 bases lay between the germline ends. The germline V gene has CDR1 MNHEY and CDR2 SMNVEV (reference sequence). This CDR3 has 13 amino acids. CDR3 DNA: TGTGCCAGCAGTTTACCCGGTCTAGATGAGCAGTTCTTC. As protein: CASSLPGLDEQFF.

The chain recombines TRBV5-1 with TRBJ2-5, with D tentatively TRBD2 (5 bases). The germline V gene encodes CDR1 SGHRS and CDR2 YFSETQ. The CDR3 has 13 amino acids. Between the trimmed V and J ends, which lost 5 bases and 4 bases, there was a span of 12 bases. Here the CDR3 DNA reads TGCGCCAGCAGTCGGGGTAGTGGAGAGACCCAGTACTTC. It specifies CASSRGSGETQYF. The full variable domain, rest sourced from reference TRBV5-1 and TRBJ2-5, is KAGVTQTPRYLIKTRGQQVTLSCSPISGHRSVSWYQQTPGQGLQFLFEYFSETQRNKGNFPGRFSGRQFSNSRSEMNVSTLELGDSALYLCASSRGSGETQYFGPGTRLLVL.